The T cell receptor (beta chain) described here comes from a study of OX40 agonist ivuxolimab in advanced cancers. At the level of the whole study: Ivuxolimab, which targeted the costimulatory receptor OX40 (CD134), was an agonistic, fully human IgG2 monoclonal antibody. The monotherapy dose-escalation portion (N ≈ 52 patients) of the phase I ivuxolimab trial is reported in the paper. Partial responses occurred in three dose-escalation patients: two with cutaneous melanoma and one with hepatocellular carcinoma. Intravenous ivuxolimab was administered to patients every 2 weeks at six dose levels: 0.01, 0.1, 0.3, 1.5, 3 and 10 mg/kg. Of the approximately 50 patients in dose escalation, 19 had hepatocellular carcinoma, roughly 15 had melanoma, 9 had renal cell carcinoma and 9 had head and neck cancer. In the dose-escalation cohort, 75% to 90% of patients were male, and the mean age was approximately 60 years with a range of roughly 20 to 80. Patients were allowed to have had prior anti-PD-1, anti-PD-L1 or anti-CTLA-4 therapy, and less than 45% of the dose-escalation patients had previously received checkpoint inhibitors. Peripheral TCRbeta sequencing was intended to test whether TCR sequence diversity was altered and clonal T-cell expansion was caused by ivuxolimab.

On this clone itself: What antigen it recognizes has not been identified. Nothing much larger sits one base from this clone, and base qualities are not available.

The full study reports these points: After ivuxolimab, expanded clones were on average more numerous among CD8+ T cells than among CD4+ T cells. At doses from 0.1 to 3.0 mg/kg, clonal expansion was seen in both CD4+ and CD8+ blood T cells between baseline and week 6. Which antigens the clonally expanded peripheral T cells were specific for was not determined. Low levels of normalized T-cell clonal expansion were also seen in some patients who did not respond. In the 0.1-3.0 mg/kg groups, partial responders had among the lowest normalized peripheral clonal expansion, particularly in CD8+ T cells.

Genomic DNA was isolated from the sorted cells so that the TCRbeta CDR3 region could be sequenced. The immunoSEQ Assay was used for sequencing of TCRbeta CDR3 regions. TCRdb mirrors the immuneACCESS table, restricted to in-frame sequences. Some clones are absent from its copies; in checked studies, under half trace to an unresolved V gene, and the reason for the others is unknown. The sample data list some 83,000 clones, and 85% to 95% of these were observed just once. About 0.7% of the sample comes from the top ten. Patients with a history of autoimmune disease or receiving systemic immunosuppression were excluded from the trial. Peripheral blood for TCR sequencing was collected from all dose cohorts at baseline, on cycle 4 day 1, and on cycle 7 day 1. The samples were taken from a phase I, first-in-human, multicenter, open-label dose-escalation trial of ivuxolimab. Adults with locally advanced or metastatic melanoma, renal cell carcinoma, hepatocellular carcinoma or head and neck squamous cell carcinoma were enrolled in the trial. Before TCR sequencing, CD4+ T cells and CD8+ T cells from peripheral blood were sorted into separate populations.

The sample in question was CD4+ or CD8+ T cells sorted from blood, obtained in a trial of the OX40 agonist ivuxolimab. The receptor was isolated from an adult with an advanced solid tumor such as melanoma, head and neck, liver or kidney cancer.

The CDR3 loop reads CASSPKSPPSAKNIQYF. The DNA sequence is TGTGCCAGCAGCCCTAAATCCCCTCCCAGCGCCAAAAACATTCAGTACTTC. The sequence joins TRBV7-2 to TRBJ2-4, with the D gene too uncertain to name. V is clipped by 5 bases and J by 1 base, and the sequence between their germline boundaries is 18 bases long. From the germline V gene, CDR1 is SGHTA and CDR2 is FQGNSA. Taken from cysteine to phenylalanine, the CDR3 has 17 residues. The kept DNA is CDR3 alone, 51 bases in frame from the first base. The full variable domain, with segments outside the CDR3 supplied by the reference TRBV7-2 and TRBJ2-4 proteins, appears as GAGVSQSPSNKVTEKGKDVELRCDPISGHTALYWYRQSLGQGLEFLIYFQGNSAPDKSGLPSDRFSAERTGGSVSTLTIQRTQQEDSAVYLCASSPKSPPSAKNIQYFGAGTRLSVL.